The rows below give T cell receptor beta chains drawn from one sample of a study of T cell repertoires in cytomegalovirus infection. TCRdb analysed the reads with MiXCR anew, one entry per CDR3 protein. The sample includes 200,000 to 300,000 distinct CDR3 sequences, around 9% of them seen just once. Sequencing was carried out using PBMCs. Every receptor here comes from a human donor in good health (CMV status not recorded). Some clones in this sample may be carry-over from other donors' samples. The CDR3 runs from the conserved cysteine through the conserved F or W. The D gene is left open where the match is weak. A row's size may be missing; if present it is once, few, many or a size class.

v_gene: TRBV7-2; j_gene: TRBJ1-2; abundance: many; d_gene: TRBD1; CDR3aa: CASSQRGQGADRDGYTF; CDR3nt: TGTGCCAGCAGCCAGAGGGGACAGGGGGCAGATCGCGATGGCTACACCTTC
v_gene: TRBV6-5; j_gene: TRBJ2-3; abundance: many; d_gene: NA; CDR3aa: CASSYVGHLPTDTQYF; CDR3nt: TGTGCCAGCAGTTACGTAGGACACCTACCCACAGATACGCAGTATTTT
v_gene: TRBV7-2; j_gene: TRBJ1-3; abundance: many; d_gene: NA; CDR3aa: CASSLWGSGNTIYF; CDR3nt: TGTGCCAGCAGCTTATGGGGCTCTGGAAACACCATATATTTT
v_gene: TRBV12-5; j_gene: TRBJ2-5; abundance: many; d_gene: TRBD2; CDR3aa: CASGLGLATQETQYF; CDR3nt: TGTGCTAGTGGTTTGGGACTAGCGACCCAAGAGACCCAGTACTTC
v_gene: TRBV12-3/TRBV12-4; j_gene: TRBJ2-1; abundance: many; d_gene: NA; CDR3aa: CASRIDSYNEQFF; CDR3nt: TGTGCCAGCAGGATTGACAGCTACAATGAGCAGTTCTTC
v_gene: TRBV11-2; j_gene: TRBJ1-2; abundance: many; d_gene: NA; CDR3aa: CASSTTGRYTF; CDR3nt: TGTGCCAGCAGCACCACAGGGCGCTACACCTTC
v_gene: TRBV19; j_gene: TRBJ1-1; abundance: many; d_gene: TRBD1; CDR3aa: CASSRTGSLNTEAFF; CDR3nt: TGTGCCAGTAGCCGGACAGGTTCGCTTAACACTGAAGCTTTCTTT
v_gene: TRBV7-8; j_gene: TRBJ1-1; abundance: many; d_gene: TRBD1; CDR3aa: CASSLAGDREGTEAFF; CDR3nt: TGTGCCAGCAGCTTAGCGGGGGACAGGGAAGGGACTGAAGCTTTCTTT
v_gene: TRBV28; j_gene: TRBJ1-1; abundance: many; d_gene: NA; CDR3aa: CASFNGFPETEAFF; CDR3nt: TGTGCCAGCTTCAATGGCTTCCCCGAAACTGAAGCTTTCTTT
v_gene: TRBV19; j_gene: TRBJ2-5; abundance: NA; d_gene: NA; CDR3aa: CASMDSRETQYF; CDR3nt: TGTGCCAGCATGGACAGTCGAGAGACCCAGTACTTC
v_gene: TRBV15; j_gene: TRBJ2-7; abundance: NA; d_gene: NA; CDR3aa: CATSREGLGYEQYF; CDR3nt: TGTGCCACCAGCAGAGAAGGCTTGGGCTACGAGCAGTACTTC
v_gene: TRBV19; j_gene: TRBJ1-1; abundance: many; d_gene: NA; CDR3aa: CASSKTRNTEAFF; CDR3nt: TGTGCCAGTAGCAAAACAAGGAACACTGAAGCTTTCTTT
v_gene: TRBV28; j_gene: TRBJ1-2; abundance: many; d_gene: NA; CDR3aa: CASRAAASGYTF; CDR3nt: TGTGCCAGCAGGGCTGCCGCCTCTGGCTACACCTTC
v_gene: TRBV6-6; j_gene: TRBJ1-1; abundance: many; d_gene: NA; CDR3aa: CASSYSLRTEAFF; CDR3nt: TGTGCCAGCAGTTACTCTCTCAGGACTGAAGCTTTCTTT
v_gene: TRBV7-6; j_gene: TRBJ2-7; abundance: many; d_gene: NA; CDR3aa: CASSFGVGGRAYEQYF; CDR3nt: TGTGCCAGCAGCTTTGGGGTCGGGGGAAGAGCCTACGAGCAGTACTTC
v_gene: TRBV12-3/TRBV12-4; j_gene: TRBJ1-1; abundance: many; d_gene: NA; CDR3aa: CASVPPGPNTEAFF; CDR3nt: TGTGCCAGCGTGCCGCCGGGGCCGAACACTGAAGCTTTCTTT
v_gene: TRBV20-1; j_gene: TRBJ1-1; abundance: many; d_gene: NA; CDR3aa: CSAAREGGMNTEAFF; CDR3nt: TGCAGTGCGGCGAGAGAGGGGGGGATGAACACTGAAGCTTTCTTT
v_gene: TRBV7-8; j_gene: TRBJ2-7; abundance: many; d_gene: TRBD1; CDR3aa: CASSSGTGLLTYEQYF; CDR3nt: TGTGCCAGCAGCTCGGGGACAGGGCTTTTGACCTACGAGCAGTACTTC
v_gene: TRBV20-1; j_gene: TRBJ2-7; abundance: many; d_gene: TRBD2; CDR3aa: CSAGRWGTSGPYEQYF; CDR3nt: TGCAGTGCTGGGCGCTGGGGGACTAGCGGGCCCTACGAGCAGTACTTC